These 18 T cell receptor beta chains were all obtained from the same sample, sequenced in a study of cytomegalovirus exposure and HLA in healthy donors. Here immunoSEQ multiplex PCR was the method, and the copy in TCRdb shows in-frame clones only, minus some. Here the sample spans 250,000 to 400,000 clones, roughly 87% being singletons. Sequencing used PBMCs. Receptors originate from a man aged 30-40 years in good health and CMV-seronegative.

The chain links TRBV6-5 to TRBJ1-5, with D unclear. In germline, CDR1 is MNHEY, CDR2 SVGAGI. The CDR3 loop spans 16 amino acids. V lost 4 bases and J lost 0, with 13 bases in between. CDR3 sequence (DNA): TGTGCCAGCAGTTTATCCGGAACAGTTAGCAATCAGCCCCAGCATTTT. It yields the protein CASSLSGTVSNQPQHF.

The chain uses TRBV7-2 and TRBJ2-5, with D possibly being TRBD1 (6 bases). Germline loops: CDR1 SGHTA, CDR2 FQGNSA. V was pared by 5 bases and J by 1 base, with 11 bases between. The CDR3 spans 14 residues. In nucleotides, the CDR3 is TGTGCCAGCAGCCCGGGACAAATCCAAGAGACCCAGTACTTC. Encoded protein: CASSPGQIQETQYF. Variable domain in full (rest from reference TRBV7-2 and TRBJ2-5): GAGVSQSPSNKVTEKGKDVELRCDPISGHTALYWYRQSLGQGLEFLIYFQGNSAPDKSGLPSDRFSAERTGGSVSTLTIQRTQQEDSAVYLCASSPGQIQETQYFGPGTRLLVL.

The V call is TRBV6-5, the J call TRBJ1-1; D is possibly TRBD1 (5 bases). This CDR3 has 15 amino acids. Germline V gives CDR1 MNHEY, CDR2 SVGAGI. With 0 bases removed from V and 6 bases from J, the gap between germline ends came to 14 bases. The CDR3 DNA sequence: TGTGCCAGCAGTTACTCTTATCGGGGACTCGCTGAAGCTTTCTTT. This sequence encodes CASSYSYRGLAEAFF.

The rearrangement joins TRBV30 to TRBJ1-6, with a weak D call TRBD1 (5 bases). The germline V gene has CDR1 GTSNPN and CDR2 SVGIG (reference sequence). Trimming removed 0 bases at V and 7 bases at J, with 13 bases between. The CDR3 has 15 amino acids. The CDR3 DNA is TGTGCCTGGAGTGTACATATGGGGGGAAATTCACCCCTCCACTTT. It encodes CAWSVHMGGNSPLHF.

This chain joins TRBV27 and TRBJ2-5; TRBD2 matches 8 bases. Germline CDR1 MNHEY, CDR2 SMNVEV (reference sequence). The J segment lost 5 bases and the V segment lost 2 bases, leaving 16 bases of the junction unmatched. This CDR3 is built from 18 residues. CDR3 protein: CASSLRPSRGAGEETQYF. The CDR3 nucleotides read TGTGCCAGCAGTTTACGTCCCTCGCGGGGGGCCGGTGAGGAGACCCAGTACTTC.

The CDR3: CASSLFSGHREQYF. The CDR3 DNA sequence: TGTGCCAGCAGCTTATTTAGCGGCCATCGCGAGCAGTACTTC. The V gene is TRBV7-6, the J gene TRBJ2-7; perhaps TRBD2 as D (6 bases). Germline V gene data show CDR1 as SGHVS and CDR2 as FNYEAQ. CDR3 length: 14 residues. V lost 2 bases to trimming and J lost 6 bases, with 14 bases between them.

This chain uses TRBV29-1 with TRBJ2-7, with D possibly matching TRBD2 (5 bases). Trimming cost V 5 bases and J 3 bases, with 17 bases left between them. Germline V gene lookup returns CDR1 SQVTM and CDR2 ANQGSEA. This CDR3 has 14 residues. The CDR3 reads CSVYTAPGIYEQYF. For the CDR3, the DNA is TGCAGCGTTTATACAGCTCCCGGGATCTACGAGCAGTACTTC.

In its sample, this clone was seen a few times. V usage is TRBV10-3 and J usage is TRBJ1-6, with 8 bases aligning to TRBD1. Germline V gene lookup returns CDR1 ENHRY and CDR2 SYGVKD. The ends lost 5 bases at V and 8 bases at J; junction bases unmatched: 5. The CDR3 runs to 14 residues. The CDR3 loop reads CAISITGGDSPLHF. The CDR3 nucleotides are TGTGCCATCAGTATTACAGGGGGAGATTCACCCCTCCACTTT.

This chain uses TRBV9 with TRBJ2-2, with D unresolved. V was clipped by 4 bases and J by 6 bases, with 13 bases between them. This CDR3 has 14 residues. The germline V gene has CDR1 SGDLS and CDR2 YYNGEE. CDR3 in amino acids: CASSLRQSPGELFF. CDR3 nucleotides: TGTGCCAGCAGCCTCAGACAATCCCCCGGGGAGCTGTTTTTT.

The rearrangement uses TRBV30 and TRBJ1-4; D might be TRBD1 (5 bases). Germline CDR1 is GTSNPN and CDR2 is SVGIG (reference sequence). V lost 6 bases and J lost 11, with 10 bases in between. The CDR3 loop spans 10 amino acids. The CDR3 sequence is CACGAAKLFF. CDR3 nucleotides: TGTGCCTGTGGGGCCGCGAAACTGTTTTTT.

As concerns this clone: A read error may account for a junction end that differs from germline. This chain connects TRBV5-1 to TRBJ2-5, with 7 bases lining up with TRBD2. Germline values: CDR1 SGHRS, CDR2 YFSETQ. The CDR3 sequence is 17 residues long. In DNA form, the CDR3 reads TGCGCCAGCAGCTTGGAGTTAATCGGGGGGACCCAAGGGACCCAGTACTTC. Its translation is CASSLELIGGTQGTQYF.

The chain has TRBV27 and TRBJ1-5, with a weak D call TRBD1 (6 bases). Germline CDR1 reads MNHEY; CDR2 reads SMNVEV (reference sequence). This CDR3 has 15 amino acids. V was clipped by 5 bases and J by 3 bases, with 14 bases between them. CDR3: CASSTRGRANQPQHF. The CDR3 nucleotides read TGTGCCAGCAGTACCAGGGGCAGGGCCAATCAGCCCCAGCATTTT.

The sample holds a few counts of this clone. The genes are TRBV10-2 and TRBJ2-7; possible D gene TRBD2, 7 bases. V was trimmed by 10 bases and J by 2 bases, leaving 21 bases between them. Per the germline V gene, CDR1 is WSHSY and CDR2 is SAAADI. CDR3 length equals 15 residues. The CDR3 reads CATLRGWDYTYEQYF. DNA of the CDR3: TGCGCCACCCTAAGGGGGTGGGACTACACCTACGAGCAGTACTTC.

CDR3 protein: CASGLVREETQYF. CDR3 DNA: TGTGCTAGTGGTTTGGTACGAGAAGAGACCCAGTACTTC. V gene TRBV12-5 combines with J gene TRBJ2-5; no definite D call. V was trimmed by 0 bases and J by 3 bases, leaving 5 bases between them. The CDR3 is made up of 13 amino acids. Looked up from germline, CDR1 is LGHNT and CDR2 is FRNRAP.

The rearrangement links TRBV14 to TRBJ2-1; 13 nucleotides match TRBD2. Germline CDR1 is SGHDN and CDR2 is FVKESK. This CDR3 has 19 residues. Trimming cost V 0 bases and J 8 bases; bases outside gene matches: 13. DNA for the CDR3: TGTGCCAGCAGCCAAGATAATACCCGACTAGCGGGGGGCTTGGATGAGCAGTTCTTC. It encodes CASSQDNTRLAGGLDEQFF. The full variable domain, its missing parts supplied by reference TRBV14 and TRBJ2-1, is EAGVTQFPSHSVIEKGQTVTLRCDPISGHDNLYWYRRVMGKEIKFLLHFVKESKQDESGMPNNRFLAERTGGTYSTLKVQPAELEDSGVYFCASSQDNTRLAGGLDEQFFGPGTRLTVL.

V gene TRBV12-5 combines with J gene TRBJ2-5, with 9 bases matching TRBD1. The V and J ends lost 5 bases and 3 bases, in that order; junction bases with no gene match: 10. The CDR3 extends over 16 amino acids. The germline CDR1 and CDR2 sequences are LGHNT and FRNRAP. CDR3 nucleotides: TGTGCTAGTGGTGACCAAGGACAGGGGTTGAAAGAGACCCAGTACTTC. Protein sequence: CASGDQGQGLKETQYF.

The chain is built from TRBV10-3 and TRBJ1-1; no firm D call. The germline gives CDR1 ENHRY, CDR2 SYGVKD. V was shortened by 6 bases and J by 8 bases, with 16 bases between the two germline ends. The CDR3 is 13 residues long. The CDR3 protein is CAIRDLDGAEAFF. The CDR3 bases are TGTGCCATCAGGGACTTGGATGGTGCCGAAGCTTTCTTT.

The rearrangement joins TRBV30 to TRBJ2-5; 9 positions match TRBD2. CDR3 size: 15 residues. Germline lookup yields CDR1 GTSNPN and CDR2 SVGIG (reference sequence). The J segment lost 5 bases and the V segment lost 1 base, leaving 8 bases of the junction unmatched. CDR3 DNA sequence: TGTGCCTGGAGTGCTGGGCTAGCGGGGACGGAGACCCAGTACTTC. Protein product: CAWSAGLAGTETQYF.